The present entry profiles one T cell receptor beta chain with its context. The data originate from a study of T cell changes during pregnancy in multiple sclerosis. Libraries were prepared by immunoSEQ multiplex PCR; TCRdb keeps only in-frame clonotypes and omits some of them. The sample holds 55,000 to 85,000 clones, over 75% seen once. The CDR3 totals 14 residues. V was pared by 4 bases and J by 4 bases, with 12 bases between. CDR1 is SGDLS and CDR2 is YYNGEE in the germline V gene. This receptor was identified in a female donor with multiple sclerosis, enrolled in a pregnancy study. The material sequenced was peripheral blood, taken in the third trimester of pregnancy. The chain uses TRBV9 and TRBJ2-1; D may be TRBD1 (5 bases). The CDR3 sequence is CASSPRQTYNEQFF. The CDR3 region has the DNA TGTGCCAGCAGCCCTAGACAGACATACAATGAGCAGTTCTTC.